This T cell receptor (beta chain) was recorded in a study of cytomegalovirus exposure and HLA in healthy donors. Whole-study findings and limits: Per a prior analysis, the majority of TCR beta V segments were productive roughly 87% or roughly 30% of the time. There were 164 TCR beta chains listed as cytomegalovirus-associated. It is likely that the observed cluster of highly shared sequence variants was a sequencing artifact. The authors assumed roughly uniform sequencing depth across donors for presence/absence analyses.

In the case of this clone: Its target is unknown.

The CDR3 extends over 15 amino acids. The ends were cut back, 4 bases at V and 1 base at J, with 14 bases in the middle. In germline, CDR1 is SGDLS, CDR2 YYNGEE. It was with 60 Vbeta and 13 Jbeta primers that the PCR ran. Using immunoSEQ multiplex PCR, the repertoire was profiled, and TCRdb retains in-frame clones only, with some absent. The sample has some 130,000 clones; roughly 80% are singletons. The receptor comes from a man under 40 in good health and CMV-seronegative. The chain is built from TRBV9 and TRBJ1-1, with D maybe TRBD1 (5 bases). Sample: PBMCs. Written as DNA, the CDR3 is TGTGCCAGCAGCACCCAGGGCACTGGGAACACTGAAGCTTTCTTT. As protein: CASSTQGTGNTEAFF.